Sequencing of this TCR beta chain was carried out in a study of PD-1 blockade in mismatch repair-deficient tumors. At the level of the study: Enrolled about 2013-2017, patients had progressing, pretreated mismatch repair-deficient cancers of 11 to 13 types.

TCRdb's table, derived via immunoSEQ multiplex PCR, lists solely in-frame clones and lacks some. Of about 19,000 clones in the sample, over 75% were seen once. V was clipped by 5 bases and J by 7 bases, with 14 bases between them. Germline V CDR1 and CDR2: SGHAT, FQDESV (reference sequence). This CDR3 has 13 amino acids. The starting material was PBMCs, obtained 52 weeks after starting pembrolizumab. The chain is built from TRBV11-1 and TRBJ1-1; D might be TRBD1 (6 bases). This sequence originates from an adult with mismatch repair-deficient cancer. The CDR3 spells CASSVGTFGEAFF. The CDR3 nucleotides are TGTGCCAGCAGCGTCGGGACATTTGGTGAAGCTTTCTTT. The full variable domain, its missing parts supplied by reference TRBV11-1 and TRBJ1-1, is EAEVAQSPRYKITEKSQAVAFWCDPISGHATLYWYRQILGQGPELLVQFQDESVVDDSQLPKDRFSAERLKGVDSTLKIQPAELGDSAMYLCASSVGTFGEAFFGQGTRLTVV.